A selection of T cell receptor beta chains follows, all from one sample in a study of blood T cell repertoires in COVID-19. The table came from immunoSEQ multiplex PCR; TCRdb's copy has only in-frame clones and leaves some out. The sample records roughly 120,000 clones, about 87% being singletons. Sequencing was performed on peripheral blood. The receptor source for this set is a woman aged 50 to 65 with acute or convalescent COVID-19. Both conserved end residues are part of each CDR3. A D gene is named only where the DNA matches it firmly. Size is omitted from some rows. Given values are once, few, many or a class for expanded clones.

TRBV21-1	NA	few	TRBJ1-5	CASSEPYTRTGASNQPQHF	TGTGCCAGCTCCGAACCTTATACCCGAACAGGGGCCAGCAATCAGCCCCAGCATTTT
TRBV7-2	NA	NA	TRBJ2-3	CASSPRTVSTDTQYF	TGTGCCAGCAGTCCCAGGACAGTCAGCACAGATACGCAGTATTTT
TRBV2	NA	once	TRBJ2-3	CASLSTFSTDTQYF	TGTGCCAGCCTATCAACGTTTAGCACAGATACGCAGTATTTT
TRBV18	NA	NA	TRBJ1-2	CASSPTSGGSYGYTF	TGTGCCAGCTCACCTACCTCGGGGGGCAGCTATGGCTACACCTTC
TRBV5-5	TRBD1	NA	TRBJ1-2	CASSFRQGPYGYTF	TGTGCCAGCAGCTTCCGACAGGGGCCCTATGGCTACACCTTC
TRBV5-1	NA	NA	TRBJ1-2	CASSLPQGGGTIGYTF	TGCGCCAGCAGCTTGCCACAGGGTGGGGGGACTATTGGCTACACCTTC
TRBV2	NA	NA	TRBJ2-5	CASSEYQETQYF	TGTGCCAGCAGCGAGTACCAAGAGACCCAGTACTTC
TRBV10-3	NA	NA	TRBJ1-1	CAIRTLSDTEAFF	TGTGCCATCAGAACCTTATCGGACACTGAAGCTTTCTTT
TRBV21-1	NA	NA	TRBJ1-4	CAQKDEKLFF	TGTGCCCAGAAAGATGAAAAACTGTTTTTT
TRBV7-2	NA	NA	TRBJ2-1	CASSLERGLNNEQFF	TGTGCCAGCAGCTTAGAGCGCGGATTGAACAATGAGCAGTTCTTC
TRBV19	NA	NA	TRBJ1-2	CASSPRDIRANYGYTF	TGTGCCAGTAGTCCCAGGGACATTAGGGCTAACTATGGCTACACCTTC
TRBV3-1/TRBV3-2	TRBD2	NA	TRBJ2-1	CASSPEGGSGGSSYNEQFF	TGTGCCAGCAGCCCAGAAGGGGGTAGCGGGGGGTCCTCCTACAATGAGCAGTTCTTC
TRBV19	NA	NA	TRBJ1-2	CASSIGTKGGYTF	TGTGCCAGTAGTATAGGGACTAAGGGCGGCTACACCTTC
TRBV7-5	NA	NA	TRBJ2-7	CVRSHAFGTGIYLKREQYF	NA